The rows below give T cell receptor beta chains drawn from one sample of a study of glioma-infiltrating T cells after dendritic cell vaccination. Profiling relied on immunoSEQ multiplex PCR, and the TCRdb table lists in-frame clones only, not all of them. This sample has 93,000 or so clones; approximately 80% occur once, and the top ten carry less than 15%. Sequenced material: blood, taken before dendritic cell vaccination. All receptors come from a human donor with glioblastoma. Each CDR3 is given with its conserved first and last residue. D genes are given only for firm matches. The size entry is marked missing in some rows and otherwise reads once, few, many or a size class.

d_call,v_call,j_call,clone_size,cdr3_nt,cdr3_aa
TRBD1,TRBV15,TRBJ2-1,few,TGTGCCACCAGCAGAGATAGCACAGGGGGTGAGCAGTTCTTC,CATSRDSTGGEQFF
TRBD1,TRBV6-5,TRBJ2-7,NA,TGTGCCAGCACCACAGGGGCCCACGAGCAGTACTTC,CASTTGAHEQYF
TRBD2,TRBV7-2,TRBJ2-5,NA,TGTGCCAGCAGCTATAGCGGGGCTCCAGAGACCCAGTACTTC,CASSYSGAPETQYF
TRBD2,TRBV2,TRBJ2-5,NA,TGTGCCAGCGGGGGCGATAGCGGGGGTGACCGGGAGACCCAGTACTTC,CASGGDSGGDRETQYF
TRBD1,TRBV2,TRBJ2-5,NA,TGTGCCAGCAGTTCTCCGGGACAGGGGGTAGGAGAGACCCAGTACTTC,CASSSPGQGVGETQYF
NA,TRBV27,TRBJ1-2,NA,TGTGCCAGCAGTTCCTTCTTCGACGACAGGAACTTTAACTATGGCTACACCTTC,CASSSFFDDRNFNYGYTF
TRBD2,TRBV25-1,TRBJ2-1,NA,TGTGCCAGCAGTGATGCGGGGGGGGTGGGCAATGAGCAGTTCTTC,CASSDAGGVGNEQFF
NA,TRBV5-1,TRBJ2-3,NA,TGCGCCAGCAGCCCTGGCGTGGGGGCAGGAGATACGCAGTATTTT,CASSPGVGAGDTQYF
NA,TRBV29-1,TRBJ1-1,NA,TGCAGCGCCTACGAACCGGGGGCTGAAGCTTTCTTT,CSAYEPGAEAFF
TRBD1,TRBV7-9,TRBJ1-2,NA,TGTGCCAGCAGCCGATATTGGACAGGGGGTAACTATGGCTACACCTTC,CASSRYWTGGNYGYTF
TRBD1,TRBV25-1,TRBJ2-2,NA,TGTGCCAGCAGTGCCTGGGACAGGGCCGCCGGGGAGCTGTTTTTT,CASSAWDRAAGELFF
TRBD2,TRBV7-2,TRBJ2-1,once,TGTGCCAGCAGCTTAGTGATTAGCGGGGCAACCGGGGATGAGCAGTTCTTC,CASSLVISGATGDEQFF
NA,TRBV18,TRBJ1-6,NA,TGTGCCAGCTCACCAGAGGCAGGGGATAATTCACCCCTCCACTTT,CASSPEAGDNSPLHF
NA,TRBV5-1,TRBJ2-3,NA,TGCGCCAGCCGGTGGGGGCCAGAGGCAGATACGCAGTATTTT,CASRWGPEADTQYF
NA,TRBV13,TRBJ1-4,NA,TGTGCCAGCAGCCCGCTCGGAACTAATGAAAAACTGTTTTTT,CASSPLGTNEKLFF
TRBD2,TRBV5-4,TRBJ2-1,NA,TGTGCCAGCAGTTATAGCGGGGGGCGGTCCTACAATGAGCAGTTCTTC,CASSYSGGRSYNEQFF
TRBD1,TRBV2,TRBJ2-1,NA,TGTGCCAGCACAGACAGGGGGCGAGTCTATGAGCAGTTCTTC,CASTDRGRVYEQFF
NA,TRBV7-9,TRBJ1-2,few,TGTGCCAGCAGCTTATTGGGGGCGAGCTATGGCTACACCTTC,CASSLLGASYGYTF
NA,TRBV6-5,TRBJ2-7,NA,TGTGCCAGCAGTTTTCAGGGCAGCTCCTACGAGCAGTACTTC,CASSFQGSSYEQYF
TRBD1,TRBV12-5,TRBJ2-1,NA,TGTGCTAGTGGTTTGTCAGGGGGCTACAATGAGCAGTTCTTC,CASGLSGGYNEQFF
NA,TRBV5-4,TRBJ1-1,NA,TGTGCCAGCAGCTTTGGGGGGGCCTTGAACACTGAAGCTTTCTTT,CASSFGGALNTEAFF
NA,TRBV27,TRBJ1-2,NA,TGTGCCAGCAGTTTAGGAAGGGAGGGTGGCTACACCTTC,CASSLGREGGYTF
NA,TRBV11-3,TRBJ2-3,NA,TGTGCCAGCAGCTTAAGGGGGTACAGCACAGATACGCAGTATTTT,CASSLRGYSTDTQYF
NA,TRBV27,TRBJ1-5,NA,TGTGCCAGCAGTTGGGGGCCCGATAGCAATCAGCCCCAGCATTTT,CASSWGPDSNQPQHF
NA,TRBV10-1,TRBJ2-7,NA,TGCGCCAGCAGTGAGCTTGGGGGATCAGGGGATCGTGACGAGCAGTACTTC,CASSELGGSGDRDEQYF
TRBD2,TRBV7-3,TRBJ2-1,NA,TGTGCCAGCAGCCCCGGGAGGCTGCAGGGCAATGAGCAGTTCTTC,CASSPGRLQGNEQFF
NA,TRBV6-5,TRBJ1-2,NA,TGTGCCAGCAGTGAAGACGCGACAGGTGGTGGCTACACCTTC,CASSEDATGGGYTF
TRBD2,TRBV7-6,TRBJ2-7,NA,TGTGCCAGCAGCGCCCTGGGCCAGCGGGGGGCAATGGAGCAGTACTTC,CASSALGQRGAMEQYF
NA,TRBV2,TRBJ1-2,NA,TGTGCCAGCAGTAAAGACAGGTACTATGGCTACACCTTC,CASSKDRYYGYTF
NA,TRBV19,TRBJ2-2,few,TGTGCCAGTAGTATCCCACACGACACTCTCTCTCCCGGGGAGCTGTTTTTT,CASSIPHDTLSPGELFF
NA,TRBV27,TRBJ2-7,once,TGTGCCAGCAGGGGGGACATCCTTCCCGAGCAGTACTTC,CASRGDILPEQYF
TRBD1,TRBV10-3,TRBJ1-6,few,TGTGCCATCAGGGGGGACAGGGACAATTCACCCCTCCACTTT,CAIRGDRDNSPLHF
NA,TRBV6-1,TRBJ2-6,few,TGTGCCCTCAGGTGGGCTGGGGCCAACGTCCTGACTTTC,CALRWAGANVLTF
TRBD2,TRBV4-2,TRBJ2-5,NA,TGTGCCAGCAGTTCCGTCGGGACTAGCGGGGGGGCCGGGGGGGAGACCCAGTACTTC,CASSSVGTSGGAGGETQYF
NA,TRBV5-8,TRBJ1-5,NA,TGTGCCAGCAGCCAGCAGGGCTGGGGCAATCAGCCCCAGCATTTT,CASSQQGWGNQPQHF
NA,TRBV15,TRBJ2-7,NA,TGTGCCACCAGCAGAGACAGGGCCGACGAGCAGTACTTC,CATSRDRADEQYF
NA,TRBV18,TRBJ1-5,NA,TGTGCCAGCTCACCCGTTACACAGGGAATTCGGCATTTT,CASSPVTQGIRHF
NA,TRBV29-1,TRBJ1-2,NA,TGCAGCGTTGTCACCAGGGGACCCCGGCCGGACTCCCGAGGCTACACCTTC,CSVVTRGPRPDSRGYTF
TRBD2,TRBV7-2,TRBJ2-3,NA,TGTGCCAGCAGCTTGGGCGGGGGGGCAGATACGCAGTATTTT,CASSLGGGADTQYF
NA,TRBV6-6,TRBJ2-2,few,TGTGCCAGCAGACTTATTTATCCAGGGGAGCTGTTTTTT,CASRLIYPGELFF
NA,TRBV27,TRBJ1-1,few,TGTGCCAGCAGTAAAAACAGGGATACTGAAGCTTTCTTT,CASSKNRDTEAFF
TRBD2,TRBV6-5,TRBJ2-1,few,TGTGCCAGCGCTCTAGCGGGGACTAGTAATGAGCAGTTCTTC,CASALAGTSNEQFF
TRBD2,TRBV5-4,TRBJ2-5,NA,TGTGCCAGCAGCTCCGGGGGGGCCATGGAGACCCAGTACTTC,CASSSGGAMETQYF
TRBD2,TRBV5-1,TRBJ2-5,NA,TGCGCCAGCAGCTCTAGCGGGAATTTCCAAGAGACCCAGTACTTC,CASSSSGNFQETQYF
TRBD1,TRBV6-1,TRBJ2-2,NA,TGTGCCAGCAGTGAAGCGTACAGGGGGGTTACCGGGGAGCTGTTTTTT,CASSEAYRGVTGELFF
TRBD1,TRBV4-1,TRBJ1-1,NA,TGCGCCAGCAGCCACTATATTACAGGGGGCACTGAAGCTTTCTTT,CASSHYITGGTEAFF